The 26 T cell receptor beta chains given below trace back to one sample, sequenced in a study of blood T cell repertoires in COVID-19. TCRdb's table, derived via immunoSEQ multiplex PCR, lists solely in-frame clones and lacks some. The data show approximately 330,000 clones, with roughly 90% seen just once and roughly 4% held by the top ten. Sequencing was performed on peripheral blood. These receptors were taken from a woman between 45 and 65 years old with active or convalescent COVID-19.

The V call is TRBV6-5, the J call TRBJ2-1; D not resolved. From germline, CDR1 is MNHEY and CDR2 SVGAGI. V was trimmed by 0 bases and J by 3 bases, leaving 9 bases between them. The CDR3 is made up of 15 amino acids. CDR3 DNA: TGTGCCAGCAGTTACTCGAGTAGCCTCTACAATGAGCAGTTCTTC. The encoded protein is CASSYSSSLYNEQFF.

This chain joins TRBV28 and TRBJ2-1, with D perhaps matching TRBD2 (6 bases). In germline, CDR1 is MDHEN, CDR2 SYDVKM. The CDR3 contains 16 residues. The ends were cut back, 2 bases at V and 1 base at J, with 12 bases in the middle. In DNA form, the CDR3 reads TGTGCCAGCAGTTTACTGGGGGGAGCTTCCTACAATGAGCAGTTCTTC. Translated: CASSLLGGASYNEQFF.

CDR3 coding DNA: TGTGCCACCAGTGATCCCGGCGGGGGACTCACAGATACGCAGTATTTT. Amino acid sequence: CATSDPGGGLTDTQYF. V and J are TRBV24-1 and TRBJ2-3, with 7 bases fitting TRBD2. CDR3 length equals 16 residues. Per germline, CDR1 KGHDR and CDR2 SFDVKD. Trimming took 3 bases from V and 2 from J; bases not matched to a gene: 7.

The V call is TRBV30, the J call TRBJ2-5; D might be TRBD2 (7 bases). Trimming took off 7 bases at V and 2 bases at J, with 14 bases between the two ends. Germline CDR1 GTSNPN, CDR2 SVGIG (reference sequence). The CDR3 extends over 13 amino acids. The CDR3 DNA follows: TGTGCCTCTTCCAGGGGAGGGCAAGAGACCCAGTACTTC. As protein: CASSRGGQETQYF.

V is TRBV6-1 and J is TRBJ2-1; D is unresolved. Between the trimmed V and J ends, which lost 1 base and 5 bases, there was a span of 9 bases. The CDR3 is 14 residues long. Germline CDR1 MNHNS, CDR2 SASEGT. Written as DNA, the CDR3 is TGTGCCAGCAGTGAAGGCCCGGGTCACAATGAGCAGTTCTTC. It encodes CASSEGPGHNEQFF.

The chain links TRBV7-3 to TRBJ2-2; the D gene is possibly TRBD2 (6 bases). Germline V gene data show CDR1 as SGHTA and CDR2 as FQGTGA. CDR3 length: 12 amino acids. The V end was cut by 5 bases, the J end by 7 bases, with 8 bases between. The CDR3 bases are TGTGCCAGCAGCCGGGAGCTCGGGGAGCTGTTTTTT. It codes for CASSRELGELFF.

CDR3 bases: TGTGCCAGCAGCTTGGCCTCAACTAGCTATGGCTACACCTTC. The encoded protein is CASSLASTSYGYTF. The rearrangement uses TRBV5-4 and TRBJ1-2; no definite D call. Germline V CDR1 and CDR2: SGHNT, YYREEE (reference sequence). V was shortened by 0 bases and J by 4 bases, with 10 bases between the two germline ends. The CDR3 consists of 14 residues.

This rearrangement joins TRBV10-3 to TRBJ1-3; 10 bases are a match to TRBD1. The CDR3 covers 17 residues. Trimming removed 0 bases from V and 2 bases from J; junction bases left unmatched: 4. CDR1 is ENHRY and CDR2 is SYGVKD in the germline V gene. The CDR3 DNA follows: TGTGCCATCAGTGAGTCAAAGGGACAGGGGCCTGGAAACACCATATATTTT. As protein: CAISESKGQGPGNTIYF.

The V call is TRBV19, the J call TRBJ2-4; the match to TRBD1 covers 8 bases. The V gene's germline CDR1 is LNHDA and CDR2 SQIVND (reference sequence). V dropped 5 bases and J dropped 1; count of bases not matched to a gene: 7. The CDR3 has 16 residues. CDR3 in DNA: TGTGCCAGTAGTCCGCACAGGGGGATTGCCAAAAACATTCAGTACTTC. Amino acid sequence: CASSPHRGIAKNIQYF. The full variable domain, completed using reference TRBV19 and TRBJ2-4, is DGGITQSPKYLFRKEGQNVTLSCEQNLNHDAMYWYRQDPGQGLRLIYYSQIVNDFQKGDIAEGYSVSREKKESFPLTVTSAQKNPTAFYLCASSPHRGIAKNIQYFGAGTRLSVL.

The chain employs TRBV5-1 and TRBJ1-5; D ambiguous. The CDR3 sequence is 15 residues long. Trimming removed 4 bases at V and 5 bases at J, with 16 bases between. Germline lookup yields CDR1 SGHRS and CDR2 YFSETQ. CDR3 protein: CASSLSTGDDQPQHF. The CDR3 nucleotides are TGCGCCAGCAGCCTATCGACCGGGGATGATCAGCCCCAGCATTTT.

V is TRBV30 and J is TRBJ1-3, with D unresolved. Germline V gene lookup returns CDR1 GTSNPN and CDR2 SVGIG (reference sequence). The V end was cut by 0 bases, the J end by 0 bases, with 12 bases between. This CDR3 has 16 amino acids. The CDR3 sequence: CAWSVPPRVSGNTIYF. The CDR3 coding sequence is TGTGCCTGGAGTGTACCCCCACGGGTCTCTGGAAACACCATATATTTT.

This chain connects TRBV4-2 to TRBJ1-1; possibly TRBD1 for D (5 bases). The length of the CDR3 is 17 residues. The V end was cut by 4 bases, the J end by 0 bases, with 18 bases between. Germline CDR1 reads LGHNA; CDR2 reads YNFKEQ. The CDR3: CASSRGTLEGLNTEAFF. CDR3 DNA sequence: TGTGCCAGCAGCCGCGGGACTTTGGAGGGCCTGAACACTGAAGCTTTCTTT.

The chain recombines TRBV7-9 with TRBJ1-6; D is uncertain. The CDR3 sequence is 13 residues long. The germline gives CDR1 SEHNR, CDR2 FQNEAQ (reference sequence). Deletions cut 2 bases from V and 8 bases from J, with 7 bases between. Written as DNA, the CDR3 is TGTGCCAGCAGCTTAATCCCCGATTCACCCCTCCACTTT. Translating gives CASSLIPDSPLHF. Full variable domain (missing parts from reference TRBV7-9 and TRBJ1-6): DTGVSQNPRHKITKRGQNVTFRCDPISEHNRLYWYRQTLGQGPEFLTYFQNEAQLEKSRLLSDRFSAERPKGSFSTLEIQRTEQGDSAMYLCASSLIPDSPLHFGNGTRLTVT.

The chain combines TRBV9 with TRBJ1-1, with 7 positions matching TRBD1. The CDR3 is 15 residues long. Germline lookup yields CDR1 SGDLS and CDR2 YYNGEE. The V segment lost 3 bases and the J segment 2 bases; nucleotides outside the gene matches: 7. This CDR3 reads CASSGGNRGNTEAFF. The CDR3, as DNA: TGTGCCAGCAGCGGAGGTAACAGGGGAAACACTGAAGCTTTCTTT.

The rearrangement joins TRBV7-2 to TRBJ1-1; 8 bases match TRBD1. The V gene end was trimmed by 6 bases and the J gene end by 6 bases; junction bases not matched to a gene: 9. The CDR3 runs to 14 residues. The germline V gene encodes CDR1 SGHTA and CDR2 FQGNSA. CDR3 DNA: TGTGCCAGCAGTCCACGACAGGGGATTGCTGAAGCTTTCTTT. Translation: CASSPRQGIAEAFF.

The V gene is TRBV28, the J gene TRBJ1-1, with 7 bases identical to TRBD1. Germline V CDR1 and CDR2: MDHEN, SYDVKM. The CDR3 runs 17 residues. V shed 0 bases, J shed 0 bases, and the junction held 7 bases outside the gene matches. CDR3 in DNA: TGTGCCAGCAGTTTATGGCCCTCGGACAGGATGAACACTGAAGCTTTCTTT. Encoded protein: CASSLWPSDRMNTEAFF.

The chain couples TRBV19 to TRBJ2-4; D may be TRBD2 (6 bases). The germline gives CDR1 LNHDA, CDR2 SQIVND (reference sequence). With 5 bases removed from V and 8 bases from J, the gap between germline ends came to 16 bases. The CDR3 spans 14 residues. CDR3 bases: TGTGCCAGTAGTGACATGGGGGGAGCGTACATTCAGTACTTC. Its translation: CASSDMGGAYIQYF.

CDR3 sequence reads: CASSPQAVQPQHF. In nucleotides, the CDR3 is TGTGCCAGCTCACCACAGGCGGTTCAGCCCCAGCATTTT. The chain recombines TRBV18 with TRBJ1-5; D call uncertain. Germline V CDR1 and CDR2: KGHSH, LQKENI. The V gene lost 1 base and the J gene lost 6 bases, with 7 bases spanning the gap. This CDR3 contains 13 residues.

The J gene is TRBJ2-3, the V gene TRBV4-2, with D hard to call. Germline V gene lookup returns CDR1 LGHNA and CDR2 YNFKEQ. Deletions cut 1 base from V and 6 bases from J, with 11 bases between. The CDR3 is 14 amino acids. CDR3 nucleotides: TGTGCCAGCAGCCAAGGAGGAGCTCCCGATACGCAGTATTTT. As protein: CASSQGGAPDTQYF.

This chain uses TRBV28 with TRBJ1-1; 8 nucleotides line up with TRBD1. Unmatched junction bases numbered 7, after V lost 7 bases and J lost 6 bases. This CDR3 has 13 residues. Germline V gene sequence: CDR1 MDHEN, CDR2 SYDVKM. The CDR3 DNA reads as TGTGCCAGCAACCCCGACAGGGGCCCTGAAGCTTTCTTT. It encodes CASNPDRGPEAFF.

V is TRBV6-5 and J is TRBJ2-2; the D gene is possibly TRBD2 (6 bases). The CDR3 loop spans 16 amino acids. Germline V CDR1 and CDR2: MNHEY, SVGAGI. V lost 2 bases and J lost 3, with 13 bases in between. CDR3 DNA: TGTGCCAGCAGTTACATCTCGGGGGAGCACACCGGGGAGCTGTTTTTT. Protein product: CASSYISGEHTGELFF.

V and J are TRBV15 and TRBJ2-1; 10 nucleotides match TRBD2. The CDR3 is 15 amino acids. CDR1 and CDR2 from the germline V gene are LNHNV and YYDKDF (reference sequence). V lost 1 base and J lost 9; bases outside the gene matches: 6. The CDR3 coding sequence is TGTGCCACCAGCAGAGGGGCTAGCGGGAGTAGTGAGCAGTTCTTC. Protein product: CATSRGASGSSEQFF. Based on the CDR3 plus reference TRBV15 and TRBJ2-1, the full variable domain is DAMVIQNPRYQVTQFGKPVTLSCSQTLNHNVMYWYQQKSSQAPKLLFHYYDKDFNNEADTPDNFQSRRPNTSFCFLDIRSPGLGDTAMYLCATSRGASGSSEQFFGPGTRLTVL.

The V and J genes are TRBV19 and TRBJ2-1; D ambiguous. The CDR3 has 13 amino acids. The germline V and J ends were trimmed by 2 bases and 10 bases, with 12 bases remaining between them. Germline CDR1 is LNHDA and CDR2 is SQIVND (reference sequence). The CDR3 loop reads CASSITSSLEQFF. CDR3 sequence (DNA): TGTGCCAGTAGTATAACGAGCTCGCTGGAGCAGTTCTTC.

The chain couples TRBV20-1 to TRBJ2-7, with D perhaps matching TRBD1 (6 bases). The CDR3 spans 11 residues. Looked up from germline, CDR1 is DFQATT and CDR2 is SNEGSKA (reference sequence). The germline V and J ends were trimmed by 6 bases and 5 bases, with 11 bases remaining between them. The DNA of the CDR3 is TGCAGTGCACGGACAGATGACGAGCAGTACTTC. Translation gives CSARTDDEQYF.

This chain connects TRBV5-5 to TRBJ2-5; weak D call: TRBD1 (6 bases). This CDR3 is built from 14 residues. Germline CDR1 SGHKS, CDR2 YYEKEE (reference sequence). Trimming shortened V by 3 bases and J by 5 bases, and 14 bases separated the two germline ends. In DNA form, the CDR3 reads TGTGCCAGCAGCTCAGTTCCAGGGGAGGAGACCCAGTACTTC. It encodes CASSSVPGEETQYF.

This clone was observed at least ten times. J is TRBJ1-6 and V is TRBV27; D is unresolved. Germline loops: CDR1 MNHEY, CDR2 SMNVEV (reference sequence). V lost 5 bases and J 0 bases, leaving 5 bases between the germline ends. The CDR3 totals 14 residues. The CDR3 is CASSPLSYNSPLHF. The CDR3 DNA follows: TGTGCCAGCAGTCCCCTCTCCTATAATTCACCCCTCCACTTT.